This T cell receptor beta chain was recovered during a study of shared clonotypes between healthy human individuals. Study-wide points: Naive CD4 clonotype sharing across four donors was 4% to 5%.

TCRdb's table, derived via immunoSEQ multiplex PCR, lists solely in-frame clones and lacks some. The top ten clones hold over 1.5% of a sample with almost 750,000 clones, over 55% of them seen once. The sample holds a few counts of this clone. As yet, its antigen is unknown. The sequenced sample was memory CD4+ T cells sorted from blood. Subset indicated: CD45RA-negative fraction. The sequence was obtained from a woman aged 30 to 39 in good health.

CDR3 sequence reads: CSGQAGTDTQYF. Written as DNA, the CDR3 is TGCAGCGGGCAGGCGGGCACAGATACGCAGTATTTT. J is TRBJ2-3 and V is TRBV29-1; D remains ambiguous. The germline V gene has CDR1 SQVTM and CDR2 ANQGSEA. Trimming took 7 bases from V and 1 from J, leaving 9 bases between them. The CDR3 has 12 residues.